This T cell receptor beta chain was identified in a study of T cell repertoires in cytomegalovirus infection. Study-level background: Recently identified HLA-C-restricted CMV epitopes and well-studied HLA-B-restricted CMV epitopes were used by the study. Matching HLA type, along with CMV infection, was indicated by public TCR beta signatures.

Germline-derived CDR1 and CDR2 are MNHEY and SMNVEV (reference sequence). There are 15 residues in the CDR3. Trimming stripped 0 bases from V and 0 bases from J, with 6 bases between. General study points: Across the ex vivo response, the dominant clonotypes were HLA-C-restricted CMV-specific TCR beta clonotypes.

One entry per CDR3 protein results from TCRdb running MiXCR on the reads. The sample yields hundreds of thousands of distinct CDR3 sequences, 33% seen once. In regard to this clonotype: Its specificity is not known.

Here the sequenced sample was cultured PBMCs, taken from culture after CMV antigen stimulation. This chain uses TRBV27 with TRBJ1-3; D unresolved. This receptor was obtained from a human donor in good health (CMV status not recorded). Some clones in this sample may be carry-over from other donors' samples. The CDR3 DNA reads as TGTGCCAGCAGTTTATCGAAGAGCTCTGGAAACACCATATATTTT. It translates to CASSLSKSSGNTIYF.